These T cell receptor beta chains were read from a single sample in a study of T cell responses to AZD1222 COVID-19 vaccine. Using immunoSEQ multiplex PCR, the repertoire was profiled, and TCRdb retains in-frame clones only, with some absent. The sample lists 110,000 to 150,000 clones, about nine tenths occurring once. The sample here was peripheral blood, taken 28 days after the second AZD1222 dose. Receptors originate from an adult who received the AZD1222 COVID-19 vaccine. Each CDR3 is given with its conserved first and last residue. D genes are given only for firm matches. Rows may omit the clone size; those that give it use once, few, many or a size class.

CASSLYGALHGYTF TGTGCCAGCAGCTTATACGGTGCCCTACATGGCTACACCTTC NA NA TRBJ1-2 TRBV7-9
CASSLEEWGSAFF TGTGCCAGCAGCTTGGAAGAGTGGGGTTCTGCTTTCTTT NA NA TRBJ1-1 TRBV7-2
CASRVAGTDTQYF TGCGCCAGCAGAGTAGCGGGCACAGATACGCAGTATTTT NA NA TRBJ2-3 TRBV10-2
CASSLNFGTNNEQFF TGTGCCAGCAGTTTAAACTTTGGGACTAATAATGAGCAGTTCTTC NA TRBD2 TRBJ2-1 TRBV27
CASSQRQAPNYGYTF TGTGCCAGCAGTCAAAGACAGGCACCTAACTATGGCTACACCTTC NA NA TRBJ1-2 TRBV6-5
CATSDHTSRRQYF TGTGCCACCAGTGATCATACTAGCAGGCGGCAGTACTTC NA NA TRBJ2-7 TRBV24-1
CASSLPAGGRSYNEQFF TGTGCCAGCAGTCTCCCCGCGGGCGGGAGGTCCTACAATGAGCAGTTCTTC NA TRBD2 TRBJ2-1 TRBV6-6
CASSLGDGVPLHF TGCGCCAGCAGCTTGGGAGACGGTGTCCCCCTCCACTTT once NA TRBJ1-6 TRBV5-1
CASSLSAYYNSPLHF TGTGCCAGCAGTTTATCGGCCTACTATAATTCACCCCTCCACTTT NA NA TRBJ1-6 TRBV28
CAISERAVANYGYTF TGTGCCATCAGTGAGAGGGCAGTCGCTAACTATGGCTACACCTTC NA NA TRBJ1-2 TRBV10-3
CATSKEDSPNVLTF TGTGCCACCAGCAAAGAGGACAGTCCCAACGTCCTGACTTTC NA NA TRBJ2-6 TRBV15
CASSPGLAGSQDTQYF TGTGCCAGCAGCCCCGGACTAGCGGGTAGTCAAGATACGCAGTATTTT NA TRBD2 TRBJ2-3 TRBV7-9
CASSKALQGSNEKLFF TGTGCCAGCAGCAAAGCCCTCCAGGGATCTAATGAAAAACTGTTTTTT NA NA TRBJ1-4 TRBV21-1
CASSISTALGTEAFF TGTGCCAGCAGCATATCGACAGCGTTGGGCACTGAAGCTTTCTTT NA NA TRBJ1-1 TRBV7-2
CASSQAQDSGRMWFF TGTGCCAGCAGCCAAGCACAAGATAGCGGGAGGATGTGGTTCTTC few TRBD2 TRBJ2-1 TRBV14
CASSPGEGLRTYF TGTGCCAGCTCACCGGGAGAGGGACTCAGAACGTACTTC NA NA TRBJ2-7 TRBV18
CASSSRRTSYEQYF TGTGCCAGTAGTTCCCGCCGGACTTCATACGAGCAGTACTTC NA NA TRBJ2-7 TRBV19
CASSPVRVLGTRGAQYF TGTGCCAGCAGCCCGGTACGGGTTTTGGGGACGAGAGGGGCCCAGTACTTC NA NA TRBJ2-5 TRBV27
CASSLGQNTGELFF TGTGCCAGCAGCCTGGGACAAAACACCGGGGAGCTGTTTTTT NA NA TRBJ2-2 TRBV25-1
CASSLDMAETQYF TGTGCCAGCAGCTTAGATATGGCGGAGACCCAGTACTTC NA NA TRBJ2-5 TRBV7-2
CASAWDRTNEQFF TGTGCCAGCGCTTGGGATCGGACCAATGAGCAGTTCTTC NA NA TRBJ2-1 TRBV19
CASSPASGNPYEQYF TGTGCCAGCAGTCCGGCTAGCGGCAACCCCTACGAGCAGTACTTC NA TRBD2 TRBJ2-7 TRBV27
CAWSNPEQYF TGTGCCTGGAGTAACCCCGAGCAGTACTTC NA NA TRBJ2-7 TRBV30
CASSPWDRERAGELFF TGTGCCAGCAGCCCTTGGGACAGGGAACGGGCCGGGGAGCTGTTTTTT NA TRBD1 TRBJ2-2 TRBV11-2
CASSQDRGAANEKLFF TGCGCCAGCAGCCAAGATAGGGGTGCGGCTAATGAAAAACTGTTTTTT NA NA TRBJ1-4 TRBV4-3
CASSLWWDAQYF TGTGCCAGCAGTTTATGGTGGGATGCGCAGTATTTT NA NA TRBJ2-3 TRBV28
CASKDPLAGGGPTGELFF TGTGCCAGTAAGGACCCGTTAGCGGGAGGAGGGCCCACCGGGGAGCTGTTTTTT NA TRBD2 TRBJ2-2 TRBV19
CASSPSRDTGELFF TGTGCCAGCAGCCCTTCTAGGGACACCGGGGAGCTGTTTTTT NA NA TRBJ2-2 TRBV7-9